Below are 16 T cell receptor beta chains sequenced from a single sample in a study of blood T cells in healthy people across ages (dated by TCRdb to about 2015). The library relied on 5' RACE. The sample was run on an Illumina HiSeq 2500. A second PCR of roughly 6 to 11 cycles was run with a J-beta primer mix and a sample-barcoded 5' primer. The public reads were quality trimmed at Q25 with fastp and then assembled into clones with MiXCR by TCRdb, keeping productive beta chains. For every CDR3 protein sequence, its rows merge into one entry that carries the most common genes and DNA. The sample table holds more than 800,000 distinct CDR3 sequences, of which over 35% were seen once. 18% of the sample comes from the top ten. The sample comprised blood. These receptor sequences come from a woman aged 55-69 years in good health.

The CDR3 protein is CASSLRLAVSHNEQFF. CDR3 coding DNA: TGTGCCAGCAGTCTCCGACTAGCAGTTAGCCACAATGAGCAGTTCTTC. The rearrangement joins TRBV28 to TRBJ2-1; 7 bases are shared with TRBD2. The CDR3 runs to 16 residues. Germline lookup yields CDR1 MDHEN and CDR2 SYDVKM. J was trimmed by 5 bases and V by 5 bases; bases with no gene match: 12.

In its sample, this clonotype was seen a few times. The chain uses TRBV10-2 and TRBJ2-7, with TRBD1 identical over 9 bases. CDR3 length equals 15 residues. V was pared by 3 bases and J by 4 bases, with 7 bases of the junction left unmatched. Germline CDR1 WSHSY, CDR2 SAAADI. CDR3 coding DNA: TGCGCCAGCAGTGACTCCGGGACAGGGACTTACGAGCAGTACTTC. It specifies CASSDSGTGTYEQYF.

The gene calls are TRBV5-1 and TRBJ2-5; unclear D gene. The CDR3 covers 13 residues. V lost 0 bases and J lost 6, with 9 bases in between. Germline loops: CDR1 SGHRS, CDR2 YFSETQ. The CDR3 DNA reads TGCGCCAGCAGCTTGGCCGCCAAGAAGACCCAGTACTTC. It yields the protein CASSLAAKKTQYF.

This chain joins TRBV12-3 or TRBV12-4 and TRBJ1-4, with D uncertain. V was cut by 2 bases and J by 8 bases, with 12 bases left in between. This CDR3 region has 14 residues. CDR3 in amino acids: CASSLSGSREKLFF. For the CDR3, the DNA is TGTGCCAGCAGTTTATCCGGGTCTAGGGAAAAACTGTTTTTT.

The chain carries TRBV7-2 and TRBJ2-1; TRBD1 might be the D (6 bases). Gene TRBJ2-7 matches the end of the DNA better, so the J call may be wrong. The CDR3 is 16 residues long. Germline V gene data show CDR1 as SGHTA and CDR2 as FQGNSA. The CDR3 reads CASSSYHRVPYNEQYF. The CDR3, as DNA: TGTGCCAGCAGCTCCTACCACAGGGTACCGTACAATGAGCAGTACTTC.

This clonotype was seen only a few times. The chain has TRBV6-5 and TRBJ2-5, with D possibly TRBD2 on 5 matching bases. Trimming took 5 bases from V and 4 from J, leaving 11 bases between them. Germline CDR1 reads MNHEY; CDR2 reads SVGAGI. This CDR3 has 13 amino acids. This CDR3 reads CASSDGDGETQYF. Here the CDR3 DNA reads TGTGCCAGCAGTGACGGGGATGGAGAGACCCAGTACTTC.

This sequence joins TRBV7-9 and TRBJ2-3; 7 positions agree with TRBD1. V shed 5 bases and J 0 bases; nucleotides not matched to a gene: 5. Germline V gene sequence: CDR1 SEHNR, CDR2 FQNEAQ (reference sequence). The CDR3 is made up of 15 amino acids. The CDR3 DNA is TGTGCCAGCAGCACGGACAGGTCTAGCACAGATACGCAGTATTTT. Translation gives CASSTDRSSTDTQYF. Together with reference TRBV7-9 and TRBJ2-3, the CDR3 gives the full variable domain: DTGVSQNPRHKITKRGQNVTFRCDPISEHNRLYWYRQTLGQGPEFLTYFQNEAQLEKSRLLSDRFSAERPKGSFSTLEIQRTEQGDSAMYLCASSTDRSSTDTQYFGPGTRLTVL.

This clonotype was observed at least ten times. CDR3: CASSPKEGISSYEQYF. CDR3 nucleotides: TGTGCCAGCAGCCCTAAAGAAGGAATATCCTCCTACGAGCAGTACTTC. The rearrangement uses TRBV21-1 and TRBJ2-7. TRBV21-1 is a pseudogene segment. This CDR3 region has 16 residues.

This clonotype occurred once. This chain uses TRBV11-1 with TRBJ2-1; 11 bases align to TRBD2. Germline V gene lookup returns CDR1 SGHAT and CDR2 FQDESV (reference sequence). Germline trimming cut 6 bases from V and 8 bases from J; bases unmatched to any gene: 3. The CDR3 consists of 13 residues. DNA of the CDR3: TGTGCCAGCAGACTAGCGGGAGTTGATGAGCAGTTCTTC. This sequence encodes CASRLAGVDEQFF.

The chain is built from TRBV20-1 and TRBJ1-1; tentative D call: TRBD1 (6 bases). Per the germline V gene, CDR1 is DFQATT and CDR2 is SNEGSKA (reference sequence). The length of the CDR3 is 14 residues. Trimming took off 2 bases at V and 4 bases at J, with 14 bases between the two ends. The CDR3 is CSARRGGAGTEAFF. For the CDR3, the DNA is TGCAGTGCTAGACGTGGGGGCGCGGGCACTGAAGCTTTCTTT.

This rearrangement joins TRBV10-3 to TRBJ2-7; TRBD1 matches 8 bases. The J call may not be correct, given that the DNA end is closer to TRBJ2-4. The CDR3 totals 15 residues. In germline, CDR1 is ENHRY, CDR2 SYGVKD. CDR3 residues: CAISDSTGAANIQYF. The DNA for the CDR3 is TGTGCCATCAGCGACTCGACAGGGGCGGCAAACATTCAGTACTTC.

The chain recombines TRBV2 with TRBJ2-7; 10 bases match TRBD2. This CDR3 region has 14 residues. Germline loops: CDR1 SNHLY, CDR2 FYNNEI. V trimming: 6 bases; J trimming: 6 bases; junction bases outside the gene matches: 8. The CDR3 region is CASRTPSGSGEQYF. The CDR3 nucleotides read TGTGCCAGCAGAACCCCTAGCGGGAGTGGCGAGCAGTACTTC.

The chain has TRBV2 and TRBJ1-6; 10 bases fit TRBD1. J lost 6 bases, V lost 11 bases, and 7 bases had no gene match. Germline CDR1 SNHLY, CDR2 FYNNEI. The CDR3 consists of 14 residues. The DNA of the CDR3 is TGTGCCGGAAACCGGGACAGGGGTAATTCACCCCTCCACTTT. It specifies CAGNRDRGNSPLHF. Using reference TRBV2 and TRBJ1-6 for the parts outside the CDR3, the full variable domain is EPEVTQTPSHQVTQMGQEVILRCVPISNHLYFYWYRQILGQKVEFLVSFYNNEISEKSEIFDDQFSVERPDGSNFTLKIRSTKLEDSAMYFCAGNRDRGNSPLHFGNGTRLTVT.

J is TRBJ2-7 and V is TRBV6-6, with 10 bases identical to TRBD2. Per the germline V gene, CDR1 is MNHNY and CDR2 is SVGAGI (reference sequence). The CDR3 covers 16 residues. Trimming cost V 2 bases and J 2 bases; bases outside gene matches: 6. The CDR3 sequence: CASSYALAGVPYEQYF. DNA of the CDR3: TGTGCCAGCAGTTACGCCCTAGCGGGGGTTCCCTACGAGCAGTACTTC.

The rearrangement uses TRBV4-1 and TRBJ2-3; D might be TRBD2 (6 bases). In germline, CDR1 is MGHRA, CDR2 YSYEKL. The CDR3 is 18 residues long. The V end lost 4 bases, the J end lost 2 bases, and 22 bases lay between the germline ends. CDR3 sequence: CASSLHPSTQGLTDTQYF. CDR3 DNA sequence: TGCGCCAGCAGCCTTCATCCCTCTACGCAGGGACTCACAGATACGCAGTATTTT.

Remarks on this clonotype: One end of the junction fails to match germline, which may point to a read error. The DNA for the CDR3 is TGTGCCAGCAGTCATTATAGCAATCGGCCCCAGCATTTT. Translated: CASSHYSNRPQHF. The rearrangement uses TRBV27 and TRBJ1-5; D gene uncertain. Germline lookup yields CDR1 MNHEY and CDR2 SMNVEV (reference sequence). The CDR3 loop spans 13 amino acids.